The source of this T cell receptor beta chain is a study of blood T cell repertoires in COVID-19 (TCRdb year 2020). Background on the whole study: Collaborator samples came from the United States, Italy and Spain and covered acute and convalescent phases of COVID-19. The dataset comprised deeply sampled blood TCRbeta repertoires from subjects exposed to, actively infected with, or recovered from COVID-19. The material from the prospective study consisted of cDNA or gDNA derived from T cells, B-cell-depleted T cells, or PBMCs. Where HLA class I and class II types were available, the types were taken from metadata supplied by the sample provider, not from assay-based typing. The repertoires were made available in a free public database intended to serve as a resource for research on the immune response to SARS-CoV-2. Sample metadata almost always included a de-identified subject ID, COVID-19 status, age in years and sex. The samples were drawn from the first 160 participants of the ongoing ImmuneRACE study and from over a thousand subjects provided by 6 global collaborators. Overall results and qualifications from the work: The quantity of clinical and demographic metadata differed by source and by participant and was supplied without curation.

Each collaborating institution followed its own protocols to collect whole blood in K2EDTA tubes. Collaborator samples were shipped for TCRbeta analysis as frozen whole blood, isolated PBMCs, or DNA extracted from either sample type. TCRbeta CDR3 regions were amplified from genomic DNA by means of the immunoSEQ Assay, a bias-controlled multiplex PCR. Per the authors' processing: The number of nucleated cells in each sample was estimated by amplification of reference gene primers within the assay. To quantify the absolute abundance of each unique TCRbeta CDR3 rearrangement, sequence reads were collapsed and filtered. For each sample, productive Simpson clonality was calculated by taking the square root of Simpson's diversity index across productive rearrangements. In its TCRdb copy, this immuneACCESS table keeps in-frame sequences only and misses some clones. Where compared with another copy, unresolved V genes explain less than half of these, and the others have no known cause. The V and J calls and the clone size are those of that table, but D and trimming were determined from the DNA. For this sample the table gives 380,000 or so clones, of which about 80% were detected only once. 0.85% to 1.3% of the sample goes to the ten largest clones.

Of note for this clone: Its antigen is currently not known. No much larger clone is present one base from it, and per-base qualities are unavailable.

The CDR3 runs 13 residues from the cysteine to the phenylalanine. The read is trimmed to its CDR3 DNA, 39 bases read in frame from base 1. CDR1 and CDR2 were assigned from the germline V gene (reference sequence) as LNHDA and SQIVND. Between the V and J ends, shortened by 9 bases and 0 bases respectively, the junction contains 9 bases. Sequenced sample: peripheral blood. This TCR was sampled from a human donor with acute or convalescent COVID-19. The donor label of this sample is uncertain. The chain joins TRBV19 to TRBJ1-5; TRBD1 is possibly the D segment (6 matching bases). For the CDR3, the sequence is CASQGNSNQPQHF. Read as DNA, the sequence is TGTGCCAGCCAGGGGAATAGCAATCAGCCCCAGCATTTT.